This paragraph reports one T cell receptor beta chain. The sample is drawn from a study of Tregs in tolerant kidney transplant recipients. Germline V gene sequence: CDR1 SGHDN, CDR2 FVKESK. Trimming took off 4 bases at V and 8 bases at J, with 12 bases between the two ends. This CDR3 comprises 13 residues. This table comes from immunoSEQ multiplex PCR, and its TCRdb copy is limited to in-frame clones, with some not included. The table has under 300,000 clones, roughly 84% seen once; the top ten hold roughly 0.67%. V and J are TRBV14 and TRBJ2-1, with D tentatively TRBD1 (5 bases). This receptor was taken from a human donor in good health. The material sequenced was CD4+ T cells from blood. CDR3 sequence: CASSPQGYHEQFF. The CDR3 DNA reads as TGTGCCAGCAGCCCCCAGGGTTACCATGAGCAGTTCTTC.